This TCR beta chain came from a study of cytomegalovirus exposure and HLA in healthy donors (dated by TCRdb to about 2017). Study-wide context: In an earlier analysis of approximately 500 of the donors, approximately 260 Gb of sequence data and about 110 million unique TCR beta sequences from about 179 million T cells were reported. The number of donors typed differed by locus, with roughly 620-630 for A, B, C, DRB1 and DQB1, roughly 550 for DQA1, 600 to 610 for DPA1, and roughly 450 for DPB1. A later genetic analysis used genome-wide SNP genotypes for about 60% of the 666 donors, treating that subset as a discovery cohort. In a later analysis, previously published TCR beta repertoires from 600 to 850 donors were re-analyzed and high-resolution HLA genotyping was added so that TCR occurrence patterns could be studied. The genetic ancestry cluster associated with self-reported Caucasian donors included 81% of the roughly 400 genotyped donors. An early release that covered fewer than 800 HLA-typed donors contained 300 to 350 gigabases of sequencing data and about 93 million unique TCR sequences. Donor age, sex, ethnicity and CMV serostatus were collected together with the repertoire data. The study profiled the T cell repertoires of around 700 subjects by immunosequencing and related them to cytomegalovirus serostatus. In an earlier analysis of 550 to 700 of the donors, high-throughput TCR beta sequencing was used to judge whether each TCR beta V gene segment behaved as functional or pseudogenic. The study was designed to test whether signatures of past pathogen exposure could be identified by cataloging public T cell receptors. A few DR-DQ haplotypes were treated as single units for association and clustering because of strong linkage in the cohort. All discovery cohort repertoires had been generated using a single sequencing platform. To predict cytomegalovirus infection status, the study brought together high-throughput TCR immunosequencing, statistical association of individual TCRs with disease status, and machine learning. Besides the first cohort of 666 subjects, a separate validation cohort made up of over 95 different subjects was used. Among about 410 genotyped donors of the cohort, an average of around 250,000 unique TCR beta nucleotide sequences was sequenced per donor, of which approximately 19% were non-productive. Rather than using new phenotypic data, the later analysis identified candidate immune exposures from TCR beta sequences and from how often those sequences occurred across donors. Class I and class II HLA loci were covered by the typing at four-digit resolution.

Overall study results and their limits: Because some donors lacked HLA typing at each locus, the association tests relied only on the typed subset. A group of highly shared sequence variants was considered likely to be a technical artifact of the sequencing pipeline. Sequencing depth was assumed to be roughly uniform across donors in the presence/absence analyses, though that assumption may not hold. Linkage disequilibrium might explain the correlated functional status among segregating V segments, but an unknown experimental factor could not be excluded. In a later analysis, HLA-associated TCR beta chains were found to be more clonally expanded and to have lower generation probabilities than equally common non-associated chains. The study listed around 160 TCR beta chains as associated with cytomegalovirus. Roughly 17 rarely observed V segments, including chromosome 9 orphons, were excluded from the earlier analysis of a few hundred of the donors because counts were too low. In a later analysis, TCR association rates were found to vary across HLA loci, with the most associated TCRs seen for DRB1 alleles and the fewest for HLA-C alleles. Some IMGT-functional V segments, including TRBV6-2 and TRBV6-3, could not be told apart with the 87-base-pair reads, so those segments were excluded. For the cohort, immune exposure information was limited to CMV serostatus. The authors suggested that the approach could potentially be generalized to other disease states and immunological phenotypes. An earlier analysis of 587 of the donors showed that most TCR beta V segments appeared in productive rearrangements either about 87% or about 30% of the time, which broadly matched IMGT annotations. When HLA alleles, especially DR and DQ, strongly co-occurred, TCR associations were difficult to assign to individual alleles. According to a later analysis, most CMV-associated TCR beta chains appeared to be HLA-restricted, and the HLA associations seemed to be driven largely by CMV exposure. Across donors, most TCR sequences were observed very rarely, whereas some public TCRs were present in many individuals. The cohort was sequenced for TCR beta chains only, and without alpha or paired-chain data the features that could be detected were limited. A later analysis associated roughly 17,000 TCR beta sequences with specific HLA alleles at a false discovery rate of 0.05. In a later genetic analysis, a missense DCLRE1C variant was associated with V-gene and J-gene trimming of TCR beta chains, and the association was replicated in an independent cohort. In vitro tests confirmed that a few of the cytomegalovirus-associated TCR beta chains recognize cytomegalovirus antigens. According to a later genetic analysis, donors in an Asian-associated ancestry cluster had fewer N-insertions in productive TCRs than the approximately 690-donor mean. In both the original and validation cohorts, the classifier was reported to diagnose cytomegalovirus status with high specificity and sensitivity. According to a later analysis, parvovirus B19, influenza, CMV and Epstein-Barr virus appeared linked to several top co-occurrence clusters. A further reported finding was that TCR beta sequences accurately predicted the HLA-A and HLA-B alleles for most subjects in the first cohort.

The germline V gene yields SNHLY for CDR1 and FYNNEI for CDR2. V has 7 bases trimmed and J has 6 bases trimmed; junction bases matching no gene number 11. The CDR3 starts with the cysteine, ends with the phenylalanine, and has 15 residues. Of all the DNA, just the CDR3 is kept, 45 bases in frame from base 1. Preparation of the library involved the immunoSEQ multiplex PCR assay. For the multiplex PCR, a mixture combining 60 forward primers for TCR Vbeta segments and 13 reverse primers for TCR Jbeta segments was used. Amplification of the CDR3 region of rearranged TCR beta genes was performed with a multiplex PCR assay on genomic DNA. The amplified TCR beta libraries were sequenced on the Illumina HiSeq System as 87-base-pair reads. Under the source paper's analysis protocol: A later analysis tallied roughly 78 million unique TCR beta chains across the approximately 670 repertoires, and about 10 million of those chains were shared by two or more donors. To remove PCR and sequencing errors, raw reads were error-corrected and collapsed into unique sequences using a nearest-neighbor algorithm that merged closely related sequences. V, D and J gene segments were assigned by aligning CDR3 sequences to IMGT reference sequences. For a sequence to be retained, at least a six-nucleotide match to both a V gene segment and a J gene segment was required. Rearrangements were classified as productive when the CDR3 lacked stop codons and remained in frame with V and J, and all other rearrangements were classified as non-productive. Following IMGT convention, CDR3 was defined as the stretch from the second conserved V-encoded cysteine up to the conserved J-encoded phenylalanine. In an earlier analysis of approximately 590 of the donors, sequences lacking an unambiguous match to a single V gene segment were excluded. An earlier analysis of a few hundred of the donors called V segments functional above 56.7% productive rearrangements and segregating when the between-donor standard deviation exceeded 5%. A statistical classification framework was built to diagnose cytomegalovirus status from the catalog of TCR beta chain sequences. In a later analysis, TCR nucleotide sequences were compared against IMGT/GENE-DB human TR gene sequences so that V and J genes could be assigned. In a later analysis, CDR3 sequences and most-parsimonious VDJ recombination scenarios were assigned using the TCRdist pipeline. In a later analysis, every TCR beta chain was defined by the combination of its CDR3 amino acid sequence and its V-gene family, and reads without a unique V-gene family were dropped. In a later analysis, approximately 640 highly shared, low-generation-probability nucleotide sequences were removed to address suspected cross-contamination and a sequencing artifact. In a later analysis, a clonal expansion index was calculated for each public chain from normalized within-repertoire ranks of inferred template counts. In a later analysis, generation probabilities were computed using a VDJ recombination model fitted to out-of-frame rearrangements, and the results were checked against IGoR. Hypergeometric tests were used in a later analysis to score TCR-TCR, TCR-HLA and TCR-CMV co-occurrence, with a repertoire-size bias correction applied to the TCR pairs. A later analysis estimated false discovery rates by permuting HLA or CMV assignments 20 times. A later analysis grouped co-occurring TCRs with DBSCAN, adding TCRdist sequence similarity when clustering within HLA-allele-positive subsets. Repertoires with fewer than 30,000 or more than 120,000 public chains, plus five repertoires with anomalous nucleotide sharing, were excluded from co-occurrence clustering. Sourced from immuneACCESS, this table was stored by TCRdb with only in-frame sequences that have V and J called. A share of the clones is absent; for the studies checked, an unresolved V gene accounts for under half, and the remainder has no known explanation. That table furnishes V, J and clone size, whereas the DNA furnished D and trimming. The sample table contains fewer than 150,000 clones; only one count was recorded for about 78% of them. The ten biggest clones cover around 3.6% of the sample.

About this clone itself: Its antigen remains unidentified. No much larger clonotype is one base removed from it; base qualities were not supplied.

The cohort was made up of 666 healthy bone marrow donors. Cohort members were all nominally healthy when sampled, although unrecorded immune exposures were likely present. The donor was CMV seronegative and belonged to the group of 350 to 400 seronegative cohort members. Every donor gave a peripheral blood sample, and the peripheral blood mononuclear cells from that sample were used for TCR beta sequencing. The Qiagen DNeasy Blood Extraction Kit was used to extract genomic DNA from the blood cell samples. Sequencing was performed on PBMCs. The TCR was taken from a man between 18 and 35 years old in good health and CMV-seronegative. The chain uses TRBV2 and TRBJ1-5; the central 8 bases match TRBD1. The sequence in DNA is TGTGCCAGCATCAGGGAGACAGGGGTGGGTCAGCCCCAGCATTTT. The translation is CASIRETGVGQPQHF.